This is a list of T cell receptor beta chains from one sample in a study of CD4 T cells in relation to SARS-CoV-2 and coronaviruses. The method was immunoSEQ multiplex PCR; TCRdb's version includes in-frame clones alone and lacks a portion of them. Of tens of thousands of clones detected, around 75% appear once; the ten largest clones hold 20% to 25%. No cognate antigen is known for these TCRs. The specimen sequenced was CD4+ T cells from PBMCs, cultured in vitro. The receptors were sampled from a human donor in good health. Each CDR3 is given with its conserved first and last residue. The order of the fields is D gene, J gene, clone size, V gene, CDR3 protein, CDR3 DNA. A D gene is named only where the DNA matches it firmly. Only some rows state a clone size, as once, few, many or a class for expanded clones.

.,TRBJ1-1,few,TRBV25-1,CASSEWPESEAFF,TGTGCCAGCAGTGAATGGCCGGAATCTGAAGCTTTCTTT
.,TRBJ1-5,.,TRBV25-1,CASSLSSGADQPQHF,TGTGCCAGCAGCCTATCATCGGGGGCGGATCAGCCCCAGCATTTT
TRBD2,TRBJ2-2,.,TRBV7-9,CASSPGGGSGSTGELFF,TGTGCCAGCAGCCCGGGGGGCGGGAGCGGGAGCACCGGGGAGCTGTTTTTT
.,TRBJ1-1,once,TRBV25-1,CASSDRGRAEAFF,TGTGCCAGCAGTGACAGGGGTCGGGCTGAAGCTTTCTTT
TRBD1,TRBJ2-3,once,TRBV11-2,CASSFPTGGSTDTQYF,TGTGCCAGCAGCTTCCCGACAGGGGGTAGCACAGATACGCAGTATTTT
TRBD1,TRBJ2-7,.,TRBV4-1,CASSQGPGQGTYEQYF,TGCGCCAGCAGCCAAGGACCGGGACAGGGAACCTACGAGCAGTACTTC
.,TRBJ2-3,.,TRBV28,CASSRQGGGDTQYF,TGTGCCAGCTCTAGGCAGGGGGGCGGAGATACGCAGTATTTT
TRBD1,TRBJ1-5,.,TRBV3-1/TRBV3-2,CASSPGQGFSNQPQHF,TGTGCCAGCAGCCCCGGACAGGGTTTCAGCAATCAGCCCCAGCATTTT
TRBD1,TRBJ1-2,.,TRBV6-6,CAIKPSTGASLYGYTF,TGTGCCATCAAACCCTCAACAGGGGCTTCTCTCTATGGCTACACCTTC
.,TRBJ1-1,.,TRBV6-6,CASSYPTQSEAFF,TGTGCCAGCAGTTACCCGACACAGTCAGAAGCTTTCTTT
.,TRBJ2-2,.,TRBV19,CASNQRGTGELFF,TGTGCCAGCAACCAAAGGGGGACCGGGGAGCTGTTTTTT
.,TRBJ1-6,few,TRBV7-9,CASSPYREGALHF,TGTGCCAGCAGCCCCTATCGGGAGGGCGCCCTCCACTTT
.,TRBJ1-1,.,TRBV11-2,CASSLRRGDTEAFF,TGTGCCAGCAGCTTAAGGAGGGGGGACACTGAAGCTTTCTTT
.,TRBJ1-5,few,TRBV2,CASSEWEVGNQPQHF,TGTGCCAGCAGTGAATGGGAAGTCGGCAATCAGCCCCAGCATTTT
TRBD2,TRBJ2-5,.,TRBV30,CAWSAGTSGETQYF,TGTGCCTGGAGCGCCGGGACTAGCGGAGAGACCCAGTACTTC
.,TRBJ2-2,few,TRBV4-2,CASSQDVDGELFF,TGTGCCAGCAGCCAAGATGTAGATGGGGAGCTGTTTTTT
.,TRBJ2-7,.,TRBV11-3,CASSLGSGAPFDEQYF,TGTGCCAGCAGCTTGGGTTCAGGGGCGCCCTTTGACGAGCAGTACTTC
TRBD1,TRBJ1-5,.,TRBV6-5,CASSYQQGVGQPQHF,TGTGCCAGCAGTTATCAGCAGGGGGTGGGGCAGCCCCAGCATTTT
.,TRBJ1-5,.,TRBV7-2,CASSQLGGLQHF,TGTGCCAGCAGCCAGCTAGGGGGACTCCAGCATTTT
TRBD1,TRBJ2-7,.,TRBV11-2,CASRSRRQGHEQYF,TGTGCCAGCAGATCGCGGAGACAGGGTCACGAGCAGTACTTC
TRBD1,TRBJ1-2,.,TRBV27,CASSQRQGDLYGYTF,TGTGCCAGCAGCCAACGACAGGGTGATCTCTATGGCTACACCTTC
.,TRBJ2-3,.,TRBV7-2,CASSPGTDTQYF,TGTGCCAGCAGCCCAGGCACAGATACGCAGTATTTT
.,TRBJ2-7,.,TRBV27,CASYVGDYEQYF,TGTGCCAGCTACGTGGGGGACTACGAGCAGTACTTC
.,TRBJ2-3,.,TRBV3-1/TRBV3-2,CASTKGEITDTQYF,TGTGCCAGCACCAAGGGGGAAATTACAGATACGCAGTATTTT
.,TRBJ1-5,.,TRBV18,CASSPQGPNQPQHF,TGTGCCAGCTCACCACAGGGTCCCAATCAGCCCCAGCATTTT
.,TRBJ2-5,.,TRBV7-2,CASSSLPGAETQYF,TGTGCCAGCAGCTCCCTCCCGGGGGCAGAGACCCAGTACTTC
TRBD2,TRBJ2-2,.,TRBV29-1,CSVVGLAGGEYGRAGELFF,TGCAGCGTTGTAGGACTAGCGGGAGGCGAGTATGGGAGAGCCGGGGAGCTGTTTTTT